This TCR beta chain was obtained from a study of T cell repertoires in cytomegalovirus infection. Across the whole study: Indications of both CMV infection and matching HLA type were provided by public TCR beta signatures. General study points: Summed frequency of shared TCR beta families picked out CMV carriers who also had the relevant HLA. CMV-specific HLA-C-restricted TCR beta clonotypes dominated the ex vivo response.

TCRdb independently ran MiXCR on the reads; one entry per CDR3 protein. The sample includes more than 650,000 distinct CDR3 sequences, roughly 35% of them seen just once. Germline values: CDR1 MDHEN, CDR2 SYDVKM. The CDR3 contains 16 residues. Trimming at V came to 5 bases and at J to 2 bases, leaving 6 bases not matched to a gene. This clonotype has just a few counts. Its antigen is unknown. The specimen was PBMCs. This TCR came from a human donor in good health (CMV status not recorded). Some clones in this sample may be carry-over from other donors' samples. The chain is built from TRBV28 and TRBJ2-7, with 13 bases aligning to TRBD2. The CDR3 is CASSPSGLAGTYEQYF. The CDR3 DNA reads as TGTGCCAGCAGTCCTTCGGGACTAGCGGGGACCTACGAGCAGTACTTC.